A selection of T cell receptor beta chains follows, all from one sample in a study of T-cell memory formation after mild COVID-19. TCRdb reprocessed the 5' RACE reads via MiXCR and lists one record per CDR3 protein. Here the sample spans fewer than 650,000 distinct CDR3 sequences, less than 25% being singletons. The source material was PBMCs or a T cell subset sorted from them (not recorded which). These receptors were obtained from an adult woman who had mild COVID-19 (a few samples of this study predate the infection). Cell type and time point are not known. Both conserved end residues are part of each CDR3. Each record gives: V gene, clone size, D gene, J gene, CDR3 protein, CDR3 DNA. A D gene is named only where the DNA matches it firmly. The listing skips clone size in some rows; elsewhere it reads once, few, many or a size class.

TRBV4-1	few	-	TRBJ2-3	CASSQNYATPTDTQYF	TGCGCCAGCAGCCAAAATTATGCGACCCCCACAGATACGCAGTATTTT
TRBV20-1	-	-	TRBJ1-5	CSARDGTTETRPQHF	TGCAGTGCTAGAGATGGGACCACCGAAACTCGGCCCCAGCATTTT
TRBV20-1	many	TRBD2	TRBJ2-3	CSAKGLAGLRF	TGCAGTGCGAAAGGACTAGCGGGACTTCGTTTT
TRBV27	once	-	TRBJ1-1	CASSLVGAATEAFF	TGTGCCAGCAGTTTAGTAGGGGCAGCCACTGAAGCTTTCTTT
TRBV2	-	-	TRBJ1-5	CASSEAWGDRPQHF	TGTGCCAGCAGTGAAGCGTGGGGGGATCGGCCCCAGCATTTT
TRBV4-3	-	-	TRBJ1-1	CASSRLGTNAGNTEAFF	TGCGCCAGCAGCCGCCTCGGGACAAATGCTGGGAACACTGAAGCTTTCTTT
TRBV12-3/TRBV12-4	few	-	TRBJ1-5	CASRFTTDVWTSNQPQHF	TGTGCCAGCCGATTTACGACTGATGTATGGACCAGCAATCAGCCCCAGCATTTT
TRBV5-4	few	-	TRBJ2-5	CASSWRGQETQYF	TGTGCCAGCAGCTGGCGGGGGCAGGAGACCCAGTACTTC
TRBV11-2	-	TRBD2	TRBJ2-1	CASSLGTSVSGKQFF	TGTGCCAGCAGCTTAGGGACTAGCGTTTCTGGGAAGCAGTTCTTC
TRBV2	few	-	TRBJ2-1	CASRQASSYNEQFF	TGTGCCAGTCGACAGGCCAGCTCCTACAATGAGCAGTTCTTC
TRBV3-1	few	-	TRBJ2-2	CASSLSPDTGELFF	TGTGCCAGCAGCTTATCGCCAGACACCGGGGAGCTGTTTTTT
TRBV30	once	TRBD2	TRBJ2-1	CAWSTELAGNNEQFF	TGTGCCTGGAGTACCGAACTAGCGGGGAACAATGAGCAGTTCTTC
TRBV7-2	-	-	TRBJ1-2	CASSLGVGRFGYTF	TGTGCCAGCAGCTTAGGAGTAGGGCGTTTCGGCTACACCTTC
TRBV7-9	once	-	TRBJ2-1	CASSLPYREQFF	TGTGCCAGCAGCTTACCCTATCGTGAGCAGTTCTTC
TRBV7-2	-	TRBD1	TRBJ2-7	CASSSDRVYEQYF	TGTGCCAGCAGCTCAGACAGGGTGTACGAGCAGTACTTC
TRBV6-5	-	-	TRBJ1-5	CASSPHGGGNQPQHF	TGTGCCAGCAGTCCCCACGGGGGCGGCAATCAGCCCCAGCATTTT
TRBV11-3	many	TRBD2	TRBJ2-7	CASSPPGLGAGVQYF	TGTGCCAGCAGCCCACCGGGACTAGGGGCCGGTGTGCAGTACTTC
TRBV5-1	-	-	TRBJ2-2	CASSVAVEPGELFF	TGCGCCAGCAGCGTAGCCGTAGAACCCGGGGAGCTGTTTTTT
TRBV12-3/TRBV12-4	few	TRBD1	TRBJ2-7	CASSLAGTGAREQYF	TGTGCCAGCAGTTTAGCCGGGACAGGGGCCAGGGAGCAGTACTTC
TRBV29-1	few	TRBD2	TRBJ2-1	CSVATSGSGGEQFF	TGCAGCGTAGCGACTAGCGGGAGTGGAGGTGAGCAGTTCTTC
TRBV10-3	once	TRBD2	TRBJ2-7	CAISVGTSGTLNEQYF	TGTGCCATCAGTGTTGGGACTAGCGGGACATTAAACGAGCAGTACTTC
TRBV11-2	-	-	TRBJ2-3	CASSPGTHPSTDTQYF	TGTGCCAGCAGCCCAGGGACTCATCCTAGCACAGATACGCAGTATTTT
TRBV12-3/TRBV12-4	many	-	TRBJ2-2	CASSLTAGELFF	TGTGCCAGCAGTTTAACCGCCGGGGAGCTGTTTTTT
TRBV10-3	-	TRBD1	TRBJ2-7	CASCPGTGLYEQYF	TGTGCCTCGTGTCCCGGGACAGGGTTGTACGAGCAGTACTTC
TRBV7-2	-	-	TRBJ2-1	CASSRGQGVYNEQFF	TGTGCCAGCAGCCGGGGGCAGGGGGTGTACAATGAGCAGTTCTTC
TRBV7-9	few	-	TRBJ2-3	CASSQIADTQYF	TGTGCCAGCAGCCAAATAGCAGATACGCAGTATTTT
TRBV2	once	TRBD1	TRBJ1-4	CASSGQGITNEKLFF	TGTGCCAGCAGTGGACAGGGGATAACTAATGAAAAACTGTTTTTT
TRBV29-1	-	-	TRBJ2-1	CSVAFYNEQFF	TGCAGCGTTGCGTTCTACAATGAGCAGTTCTTC
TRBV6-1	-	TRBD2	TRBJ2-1	CASSPRSGRDNEQFF	TGTGCCAGCAGCCCGCGGAGCGGGAGGGACAATGAGCAGTTCTTC
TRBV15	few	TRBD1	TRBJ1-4	CATSRGGDRGREKLFF	TGTGCCACCAGCAGAGGGGGGGACAGGGGGCGTGAAAAACTGTTTTTT